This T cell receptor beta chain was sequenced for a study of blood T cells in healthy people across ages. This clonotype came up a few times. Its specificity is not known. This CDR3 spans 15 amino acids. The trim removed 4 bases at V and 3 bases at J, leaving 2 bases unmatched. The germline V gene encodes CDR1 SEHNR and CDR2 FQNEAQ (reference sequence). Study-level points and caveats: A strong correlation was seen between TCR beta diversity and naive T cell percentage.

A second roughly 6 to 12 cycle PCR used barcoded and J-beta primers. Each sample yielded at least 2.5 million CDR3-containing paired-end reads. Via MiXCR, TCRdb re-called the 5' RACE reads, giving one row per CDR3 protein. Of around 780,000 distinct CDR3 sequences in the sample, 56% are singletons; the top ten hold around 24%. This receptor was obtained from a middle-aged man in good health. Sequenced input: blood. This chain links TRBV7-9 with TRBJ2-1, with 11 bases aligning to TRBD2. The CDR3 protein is CASSSSGGNYNEQFF. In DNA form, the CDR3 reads TGTGCCAGCAGCTCTAGCGGGGGGAACTACAATGAGCAGTTCTTC.